This T cell receptor (beta chain) comes out of a study of blood T cell repertoires in COVID-19. Germline CDR1 reads SGHRS; CDR2 reads YFSETQ. The trim removed 3 bases at V and 6 bases at J, leaving 12 bases unmatched. The CDR3 totals 15 residues. Using immunoSEQ multiplex PCR, the repertoire was profiled, and TCRdb retains in-frame clones only, with some absent. Altogether some 200,000 clones are present, about 83% being singletons, with the ten largest covering around 12%. The chain has TRBV5-1 and TRBJ2-7; 7 positions agree with TRBD1. The receptor comes from a woman aged 65 to 85 with COVID-19, enrolled during active disease. The specimen was peripheral blood. CDR3 in DNA: TGCGCCAGCAGCTCCCAGGACAGGCCCGAAGTCGAGCAGTACTTC. The encoded protein is CASSSQDRPEVEQYF.